These 7 T cell receptor beta chains originate from one sample sequenced in a study of lymphopenia after photon versus proton radiotherapy (dated by TCRdb to between 2017 and 2020). Libraries were made using the immunoSEQ multiplex PCR assay. Sourced from immuneACCESS, this table was stored by TCRdb with only in-frame sequences that have V and J called. A share of the clones is absent; for the studies checked, an unresolved V gene accounts for under half, and the remainder has no known explanation. Recorded for this sample are about 70,000 clones; just under 95% of them occurred a single time. Over 2% of the sample goes to the ten largest clones. The starting material was peripheral blood, obtained from a patient treated with photon-based radiotherapy. All receptors derive from a middle-aged woman with cholangiocarcinoma.

The chain recombines TRBV13 with TRBJ2-3; TRBD2 is a possible D gene (5 bases). CDR3 length: 18 amino acids. Germline CDR1 reads PRHDT; CDR2 reads FYEKMQ (reference sequence). The germline V and J ends were trimmed by 5 bases and 3 bases, with 24 bases remaining between them. The CDR3 loop is CASSPLTRTFVQTDTQYF. The CDR3 DNA sequence: TGTGCCAGCAGCCCCCTCACTAGGACCTTCGTTCAGACAGATACGCAGTATTTT.

The gene calls are TRBV9 and TRBJ1-4, with TRBD1 identical over 7 bases. CDR1 is SGDLS and CDR2 is YYNGEE in the germline V gene. Germline trimming cut 0 bases from V and 8 bases from J; bases unmatched to any gene: 7. The CDR3 sequence is 15 residues long. The CDR3 region is CASSVAGTVLEKLFF. Written as DNA, the CDR3 is TGTGCCAGCAGCGTAGCTGGGACAGTCCTCGAAAAACTGTTTTTT.

This clone was seen only once. The genes are TRBV4-1 and TRBJ1-1; 7 bases match TRBD1. The V segment lost 0 bases and the J segment 4 bases; nucleotides outside the gene matches: 11. The CDR3 loop spans 17 amino acids. CDR1 and CDR2 from the germline V gene are MGHRA and YSYEKL. The CDR3 nucleotides are TGCGCCAGCAGCCAAGATGCGACAGGGTGGTCGGGCACTGAAGCTTTCTTT. Translating it yields CASSQDATGWSGTEAFF.

The J gene is TRBJ1-1, the V gene TRBV6-6, with TRBD1 matching over 9 bases. Per the germline V gene, CDR1 is MNHNY and CDR2 is SVGAGI (reference sequence). The CDR3 is 12 residues long. Germline trimming cut 4 bases from V and 11 bases from J; bases unmatched to any gene: 5. In DNA, the CDR3 is TGTGCCAGCAGTTCAGACAGGGGGTTGGCTTTCTTT. It encodes CASSSDRGLAFF.

The rearrangement joins TRBV10-3 to TRBJ2-2, with D tentatively TRBD1 (5 bases). Germline loops: CDR1 ENHRY, CDR2 SYGVKD. The CDR3 length is 16 residues. Trimming removed 6 bases from V and 2 bases from J, with 16 bases in between. CDR3 in DNA: TGTGCCATCAGCGACCCGGGCAGGGATAACACCGGGGAGCTGTTTTTT. This translates into CAISDPGRDNTGELFF.

The chain couples TRBV6-1 to TRBJ1-2; no clear D. CDR3 length: 14 residues. V was clipped by 1 base and J by 4 bases, with 10 bases between them. Germline CDR1 is MNHNS and CDR2 is SASEGT. The CDR3 is CASSEDPGGYGYTF. CDR3 coding DNA: TGTGCCAGCAGTGAAGATCCGGGCGGCTATGGCTACACCTTC.

The chain has TRBV13 and TRBJ2-7; 9 bases fit TRBD1. Germline CDR1 and CDR2: PRHDT and FYEKMQ (reference sequence). The V gene end was trimmed by 7 bases and the J gene end by 6 bases; junction bases not matched to a gene: 13. This CDR3 region has 15 residues. The chain's CDR3 is CASNSPGDRDSEQYF. CDR3 DNA: TGTGCCAGCAACTCACCTGGGGACAGGGATAGCGAGCAGTACTTC.